This TCR beta chain was profiled in a study of T-cell memory formation after mild COVID-19 (dated by TCRdb to the early 2020s). Study-level background: TCR sequence clusters from the two donors were found to be largely donor specific. Longitudinal TCRalpha and TCRbeta repertoire sequencing tracked T-cell clones expanding and contracting after mild COVID-19 in two donors. Two young, previously healthy adult volunteers made up the cohort, one male and one female.

This clonotype appeared many times. What antigen it recognizes has not been identified. Base qualities were left out, and no much larger clone turns up one base away. The investigation overall reported the following: Contracting CD4+ clones were found mainly in CM and EM memory subsets, while CD8+ clones were enriched in EMRA. SARS-CoV-2 specificity was not confirmed for the second-wave clones peaking on day 37. The study covered only two mild cases, and larger cohorts including severe cases with pre-infection samples were considered necessary. The detection of some responding clones in pre-infection memory suggests that pre-existing cross-reactive memory T cells joined the SARS-CoV-2 response. Clones that contracted from day 15 to 85 showed balanced CD4/CD8 phenotypes, whereas a second wave of clones that expanded from day 15 to 37 leaned towards CD4+.

Sequencing took place on an Illumina NovaSeq 6000. Using 5'RACE with constant-segment primers, TCRalpha and TCRbeta cDNA libraries were constructed, with sample barcodes and unique molecular identifiers added in the process. RNA was extracted from every sample with Trizol reagent. Amplification of the libraries took two PCR steps, and the second step added a second sample barcode plus Illumina TruSeq adapters. Sequencing of libraries was performed on an Illumina NovaSeq with 2 x 150 bp paired-end reads. In the source study's methods: The reads were demultiplexed and collapsed into UMI-guided consensus sequences using migec v1.2.7. With mixcr v2.1.11, UMI consensuses were aligned to TRA and TRB V and J templates and assembled into clonotypes. Expanded or contracted clonotypes were those called significant by both edgeR and NoisET, with noise models trained on biological replicates. For edgeR calls, the thresholds were a false discovery rate-adjusted p below 0.01 and a log2 fold-change of 1. As an exploratory analysis of dynamics, PCA with hierarchical clustering was applied to max-normalized trajectories of the 1000 most abundant clonotypes. The CD4 or CD8 phenotype of responding clones was assigned using the separately sequenced CD4+ and CD8+ repertoires. TCRdb reprocessed the public reads (quality trimming at Q25 with fastp, clone calling with MiXCR) and kept in-frame beta chains. Each entry merges the rows of one CDR3 protein and shows their most common DNA and genes. The V and J calls were determined by TCRdb, not by the authors. For this sample the table gives 45,000 to 65,000 distinct CDR3 sequences, of which approximately 9% were detected only once. Approximately 12% of the sample rests with the top ten.

PBMCs were isolated by Ficoll-Paque density gradient centrifugation. Counted from cysteine to phenylalanine, this CDR3 has 14 amino acids. This entry keeps only the CDR3 DNA: 42 bases, framed from base 1. V sheds 1 base and J sheds 0 bases, leaving 7 bases between their ends. CDR1 and CDR2, per the germline V gene (reference sequence), are SEHNR and FQNEAQ. Sample: PBMCs or a T cell subset sorted from them (not recorded which). The receptor was derived from an adult woman who had mild COVID-19 (a few samples of this study predate the infection). The sample titles of this study are shuffled in the database, so cell type and time point are left out; the donor was told from shared clones. Recombination linked TRBV7-9 to TRBJ2-7; no confident D gene assignment can be made. The CDR3: CASSLGRSSYEQYF. The DNA is as follows: TGTGCCAGCAGCTTAGGCCGCTCCTCCTACGAGCAGTACTTC.